This T cell receptor (beta chain) was captured in a study of metastatic and nonmetastatic thyroid tumors. Study-wide context: Malignant and benign thyroid patients had repertoires compared in peripheral blood and tumor or nodule tissue. Study results and limitations: In both blood and tumor samples, TCR beta diversity was reported significantly higher for malignant than benign nodules.

With MiXCR, TCRdb called clones anew from the PCR reads. The repertoire holds 13,000 to 15,000 clones, roughly 28% seen once, with roughly 3.8% in the top ten. Each patient came to thyroid surgery without any prior treatment (of any kind). With respect to this clone: The target antigen is unknown.

The V end lost 4 bases, the J end lost 4 bases, and 8 bases lay between the germline ends. The CDR3 has 12 residues. The germline V gene has CDR1 MNHNS and CDR2 SASEGT. This TCR was sampled from a female donor with papillary thyroid cancer or a benign thyroid nodule (not recorded which). Some clones in this sample may be carry-over from other donors' samples. Sequenced input: blood. This sequence joins TRBV6-1 and TRBJ2-7, with D perhaps matching TRBD2 (5 bases). CDR3 DNA: TGTGCCAGCAGTGTATGGGAGTACGAGCAGTACTTC. Its translation: CASSVWEYEQYF.